Listed below are T cell receptor beta chains from one sample, sequenced in a study of blood T cell repertoires in COVID-19. Measured with immunoSEQ multiplex PCR; TCRdb has only the in-frame clones, and not every one. The repertoire holds fewer than 200,000 clones, with about 86% as singletons. The sequencing input was peripheral blood. The receptors come from a man aged 45-65 years with active or convalescent COVID-19. Both conserved end residues are part of each CDR3. The D gene is left open where the match is weak. Clone size is stated in some rows and not others, as once, few, many or a class when expanded.

v_gene	len	j_gene	d_gene	abundance	CDR3aa	CDR3nt
TRBV21-1	18	TRBJ2-7	-	-	CASSKEEGGGATIYEQYF	TGTGCCAGCAGCAAAGAGGAAGGAGGAGGGGCGACTATCTACGAGCAGTACTTC
TRBV28	16	TRBJ2-5	TRBD1	-	CASSSTTDRGRETQYF	TGTGCCAGCAGTTCGACTACCGACAGGGGGAGAGAGACCCAGTACTTC
TRBV10-3	15	TRBJ1-4	-	-	CAIRDSGSTNEKLFF	TGTGCCATCAGAGACTCGGGGTCGACTAATGAAAAACTGTTTTTT
TRBV9	15	TRBJ2-7	TRBD1	once	CASSALGTGTSEQYF	TGTGCCAGCAGCGCCCTCGGGACAGGGACTTCCGAGCAGTACTTC
TRBV3-1/TRBV3-2	14	TRBJ1-2	TRBD1	-	CASRGRGRIYGYTF	TGTGCCAGCCGGGGAAGGGGGCGGATCTATGGCTACACCTTC
TRBV24-1	13	TRBJ1-2	-	-	CATSESGGYGYTF	TGTGCCACCAGTGAATCCGGGGGTTATGGCTACACCTTC
TRBV10-3	14	TRBJ1-1	-	-	CAITIGPRGTEAFF	TGTGCCATCACCATCGGACCACGGGGCACTGAAGCTTTCTTT
TRBV10-1	13	TRBJ2-5	-	-	CASSEQGPGTQYF	TGCGCCAGCAGTGAGCAGGGTCCGGGGACCCAGTACTTC
TRBV19	15	TRBJ1-1	-	once	CASTLSGVTDTEAFF	TGTGCCAGTACCCTGTCGGGGGTTACAGACACTGAAGCTTTCTTT
TRBV7-3	15	TRBJ2-3	TRBD2	-	CASSPSGSETDTQYF	TGTGCCAGCAGCCCCAGCGGGAGTGAGACAGATACGCAGTATTTT
TRBV6-5	15	TRBJ2-5	-	-	CASSYGTSGQETQYF	TGTGCCAGCAGTTACGGGACAAGTGGCCAAGAGACCCAGTACTTC
TRBV10-1	16	TRBJ2-1	-	-	CASSEVTHRLYNEQFF	TGCGCCAGCAGTGAAGTCACGCACAGATTATACAATGAGCAGTTCTTC
TRBV9	15	TRBJ1-2	TRBD1	once	CASSPPDRAGYGYTF	TGTGCCAGCAGCCCACCGGACAGGGCGGGCTATGGCTACACCTTC
TRBV6-5	15	TRBJ1-3	-	-	CASTEVMSSGNTIYF	TGTGCCAGCACCGAGGTGATGAGCTCTGGAAACACCATATATTTT
TRBV3-1/TRBV3-2	14	TRBJ1-5	-	few	CASSQGNNNQPQHF	TGTGCCAGCAGCCAAGGTAACAACAATCAGCCCCAGCATTTT
TRBV4-2	13	TRBJ1-2	-	-	CASSQGQNYGYTF	TGTGCCAGCAGCCAAGGGCAGAACTATGGCTACACCTTC
TRBV7-3	15	TRBJ2-3	TRBD2	-	CASRKDAGGIDTQYF	TGTGCCAGCAGAAAGGACGCGGGGGGCATAGATACGCAGTATTTT
TRBV7-3	13	TRBJ2-1	-	once	CASSFKRGEEQFF	TGTGCCAGCAGCTTTAAACGCGGAGAGGAGCAGTTCTTC
TRBV25-1	14	TRBJ2-3	TRBD1	-	CASSRTGEGDTQYF	TGTGCCAGCAGTCGGACAGGGGAGGGAGATACGCAGTATTTT
TRBV7-6	18	TRBJ1-5	-	-	CASSLETPGPRSNQPQHF	TGTGCCAGCAGCTTAGAGACTCCAGGGCCGAGGAGCAATCAGCCCCAGCATTTT
TRBV19	13	TRBJ2-3	-	-	CASSDSSEDTQYF	TGTGCCAGTAGTGACTCCTCCGAGGATACGCAGTATTTT
TRBV20-1	11	TRBJ1-2	-	few	CSAQANYGYTF	TGCAGTGCACAAGCTAACTATGGCTACACCTTC
TRBV4-3	13	TRBJ1-6	-	-	CASSQEYNSPLHF	TGCGCCAGCAGCCAGGAGTATAATTCACCCCTCCACTTT
TRBV5-1	15	TRBJ2-1	-	-	CASSLRGGDKNEQFF	TGCGCCAGCAGCCTCCGAGGGGGGGATAAGAATGAGCAGTTCTTC
TRBV7-2	13	TRBJ1-5	-	-	CASSLAADQPQHF	TGTGCCAGCAGCTTAGCCGCAGATCAGCCCCAGCATTTT
TRBV4-3	15	TRBJ1-2	-	once	CASSQLGSPGYGYTF	TGCGCCAGCAGCCAGCTGGGCTCCCCTGGCTATGGCTACACCTTC
TRBV18	16	TRBJ2-4	-	-	CASSRTTEIAKNIQYF	TGTGCCAGCTCACGAACGACAGAGATAGCCAAAAACATTCAGTACTTC
TRBV2	14	TRBJ1-2	TRBD1	-	CASSDTGGFYGYTF	TGTGCCAGCAGTGATACAGGGGGCTTCTATGGCTACACCTTC
TRBV9	14	TRBJ2-3	-	-	CASTPGVSTDTQYF	TGTGCCAGCACCCCAGGTGTGAGCACAGATACGCAGTATTTT
TRBV5-1	15	TRBJ2-7	-	-	CASSPGGTGDYEQYF	TGCGCCAGCAGCCCCGGGGGGACAGGAGACTACGAGCAGTACTTC
TRBV7-7	15	TRBJ2-5	-	-	CASSFDSQAFETQYF	TGTGCCAGCAGCTTCGACAGCCAAGCATTTGAGACCCAGTACTTC
TRBV6-5	15	TRBJ2-1	TRBD2	-	CASSYLAGPNNEQFF	TGTGCCAGCAGTTACTTAGCGGGCCCGAACAATGAGCAGTTCTTC
TRBV5-1	16	TRBJ2-3	-	-	CASSLGAGGKADTQYF	TGCGCCAGCAGCTTGGGGGCAGGGGGGAAAGCAGATACGCAGTATTTT
TRBV7-2	14	TRBJ2-7	TRBD1	-	CASSPNRGSYEQYF	TGTGCCAGCAGCCCAAACAGGGGCTCCTACGAGCAGTACTTC
TRBV6-5	14	TRBJ2-7	-	few	CASSYSVQGHEQYF	TGTGCCAGCAGTTACTCGGTTCAGGGGCACGAGCAGTACTTC
TRBV2	13	TRBJ1-2	-	-	CASSQTVDYGYTF	TGTGCCAGCAGTCAGACAGTCGACTATGGCTACACCTTC
TRBV6-5	14	TRBJ2-3	-	few	CASSYRGRGDTQYF	TGTGCCAGCAGTTACCGCGGCAGGGGAGATACGCAGTATTTT
TRBV10-2	13	TRBJ2-1	-	-	CASSESPQSEQFF	TGCGCCAGCAGTGAGTCGCCCCAGTCGGAGCAGTTCTTC
TRBV27	16	TRBJ2-3	TRBD2	once	CASRRAGGQTKNTQYF	TGTGCCAGCAGAAGAGCGGGGGGGCAAACAAAAAATACGCAGTATTTT
TRBV9	16	TRBJ1-6	TRBD1	-	CASSVGSGGYNSPLHF	TGTGCCAGCAGCGTAGGGTCAGGGGGCTATAATTCACCCCTCCACTTT
TRBV5-1	13	TRBJ1-2	TRBD1	-	CASRTGGSDGYTF	TGCGCCAGCAGGACAGGGGGTTCCGATGGCTACACCTTC
TRBV19	14	TRBJ1-5	-	-	CASSRDTRVVPQHF	TGTGCCAGTAGTAGGGACACCCGAGTCGTGCCCCAGCATTTT
TRBV4-1	13	TRBJ2-2	-	-	CASSQVLTGELFF	TGCGCCAGCAGCCAAGTTCTCACCGGGGAGCTGTTTTTT
TRBV7-2	12	TRBJ2-7	TRBD2	-	CASSPGREEQYF	TGTGCCAGCAGCCCCGGGAGGGAAGAGCAGTACTTC
TRBV9	17	TRBJ1-3	TRBD1	-	CASSRGQATDSGNTIYF	TGTGCCAGCAGCCGGGGACAGGCTACCGACTCTGGAAACACCATATATTTT
TRBV5-1	16	TRBJ1-5	-	once	CASSLEGGRSNQPQHF	TGCGCCAGCAGCTTGGAAGGAGGGAGAAGCAATCAGCCCCAGCATTTT
TRBV29-1	13	TRBJ1-1	-	-	CSVEWGANTEAFF	TGCAGCGTTGAATGGGGCGCGAACACTGAAGCTTTCTTT
TRBV6-5	14	TRBJ2-7	TRBD2	-	CASSPLAGAYEQYF	TGTGCCAGCAGTCCCCTGGCGGGAGCCTACGAGCAGTACTTC
TRBV7-7	15	TRBJ2-5	-	-	CASSLAPGQGETQYF	TGTGCCAGCAGCTTAGCGCCAGGACAAGGGGAGACCCAGTACTTC
TRBV3-1/TRBV3-2	13	TRBJ1-1	-	-	CASSQNRGAEAFF	TGTGCCAGCAGCCAGAATCGGGGGGCTGAAGCTTTCTTT
TRBV7-2	13	TRBJ2-5	-	-	CASSLARTETQYF	TGTGCCAGCAGCTTAGCCAGAACCGAGACCCAGTACTTC
TRBV5-6	17	TRBJ2-7	TRBD2	many	CASSLAAGGPDAMKQYF	TGTGCCAGCAGCTTGGCAGCGGGAGGGCCCGATGCGATGAAGCAGTACTTC
TRBV4-1	15	TRBJ1-1	-	-	CASSQPPRFNTEAFF	TGCGCCAGCAGCCAGCCCCCCCGGTTTAACACTGAAGCTTTCTTT
TRBV9	12	TRBJ1-2	-	-	CASSAPYYGYTF	TGTGCCAGCAGCGCCCCTTACTATGGCTACACCTTC
TRBV24-1	15	TRBJ1-2	TRBD1	-	CATSDHGQADYGYTF	TGTGCCACCAGTGATCATGGACAGGCCGACTATGGCTACACCTTC
TRBV2	13	TRBJ2-3	-	-	CAMSVVAADTQYF	TGTGCCATGTCCGTGGTAGCGGCAGATACGCAGTATTTT
TRBV28	20	TRBJ1-4	TRBD1	-	CASSLYLSGTGKPGGEKLFF	TGTGCCAGCAGTCTCTACCTCTCCGGGACAGGAAAACCAGGGGGGGAAAAACTGTTTTTT